Presented here are 18 T cell receptor beta chains from one specimen sequenced in a study of T cell clusters in autoimmune cytopenias. One tube held mixed TRB-A and TRB-B primer pools for touch-down PCR. TCRdb re-called the multiplex PCR reads, yielding one record per CDR3 amino acid sequence without DNA. The table for this sample gives approximately 6,600 distinct CDR3 sequences. Tens of thousands of genome equivalents of blood DNA were amplified for TRB. The specimen sequenced was peripheral blood. Every receptor here comes from a human donor with an autoimmune cytopenia or autoimmune hepatitis (not recorded which).

The CDR3 protein is CASRPGLGEGVEKLFF. The genes are TRBV7-9 and TRBJ1-4; TCRdb reports TRBD1, a call that lacks DNA to check it against. This CDR3 spans 16 amino acids. Germline V gene data show CDR1 as SEHNR and CDR2 as FQNEAQ (reference sequence). Supplemented by reference TRBV7-9 and TRBJ1-4, the full variable domain reads DTGVSQNPRHKITKRGQNVTFRCDPISEHNRLYWYRQTLGQGPEFLTYFQNEAQLEKSRLLSDRFSAERPKGSFSTLEIQRTEQGDSAMYLCASRPGLGEGVEKLFFGSGTQLSVL.

V gene TRBV7-2 combines with J gene TRBJ2-1. This CDR3 is 15 amino acids long. CDR1 and CDR2 from the germline V gene are SGHTA and FQGNSA. The CDR3 loop reads CASSVRGSSYNEQFF.

The J gene is TRBJ2-3, the V gene TRBV7-3; TCRdb calls TRBD2, which cannot be checked without DNA. Germline CDR1 reads SGHTA; CDR2 reads FQGTGA. The CDR3 sequence is 18 residues long. The CDR3 here is CASSLFDARGALTDTQYF.

The V call is TRBV14, the J call TRBJ1-1; TCRdb's D call of TRBD1 is untestable without DNA. This CDR3 spans 15 amino acids. Germline V CDR1 and CDR2: SGHDN, FVKESK. The CDR3: CASSQDGRGFAEAFF.

This chain uses TRBV4-1 with TRBJ2-7. There are 17 residues in the CDR3. CDR1 is MGHRA and CDR2 is YSYEKL in the germline V gene. CDR3 amino acids: CASSQAQQTGRSYEQYF.

Judged by frequency, this clonotype is medium-sized. The genes are TRBV6-6 and TRBJ1-5; TCRdb returns TRBD1, unconfirmable since there is no DNA. Per the germline V gene, CDR1 is MNHNY and CDR2 is SVGAGI (reference sequence). This CDR3 contains 16 residues. The CDR3 sequence: CASRGRQAYSNQPQHF.

The V call is TRBV6-5, the J call TRBJ1-1; the TCRdb D gene call, TRBD1, has no DNA to confirm it. This CDR3 region has 14 residues. Germline V gene lookup returns CDR1 MNHEY and CDR2 SVGAGI. This CDR3 reads CASSLQGADTEAFF.

Considering frequency, this clonotype is medium-sized. V is TRBV10-3 and J is TRBJ2-1; TCRdb indicates TRBD1, and absent DNA this call remains unverified. The V gene's germline CDR1 is ENHRY and CDR2 SYGVKD. The CDR3 spans 16 residues. The CDR3 is CAISDRQSLSYNEQFF.

This clonotype is called medium-sized (0.01 to 0.1%) based on its frequency. V gene TRBV5-6 combines with J gene TRBJ1-6; the D call from TCRdb, TRBD1, cannot be confirmed without DNA. Germline-derived CDR1 and CDR2 are SGHDT and YYEEEE. The CDR3 length is 15 residues. CDR3 region: CASSLYRQIPSPLHF.

The chain joins TRBV5-1 to TRBJ1-4; no DNA is available, so the TRBD1 call from TCRdb remains unchecked. This CDR3 contains 15 residues. In germline, CDR1 is SGHRS, CDR2 YFSETQ. The CDR3 spells CASSLEGSLGEKLFF.

The chain uses TRBV28 and TRBJ2-1; TCRdb indicates TRBD1, and absent DNA this call remains unverified. Germline-derived CDR1 and CDR2 are MDHEN and SYDVKM. The CDR3 is made up of 14 amino acids. CDR3 amino acids: CASTLRTGDNEQFF.

The chain carries TRBV7-2 and TRBJ1-4. This CDR3 is 17 amino acids long. Germline CDR1 and CDR2: SGHTA and FQGNSA. The CDR3 loop is CASSFGNLPATNEKLFF.

This chain joins TRBV28 and TRBJ1-1; TCRdb lists TRBD1, though no DNA is available to test this call. Germline-derived CDR1 and CDR2 are MDHEN and SYDVKM. The CDR3 is made up of 15 amino acids. CDR3 region: CASRLPGQGNTEAFF.

This clonotype is labeled medium-sized based on frequency. The chain recombines TRBV11-1 with TRBJ2-1; TCRdb designates TRBD2, a call that cannot be tested without DNA. The CDR3 runs 15 residues. Germline V lookup: CDR1 SGHAT, CDR2 FQDESV (reference sequence). The CDR3 loop reads CASRLRRATYNEQFF.

This clonotype is labeled medium-sized based on frequency. The chain combines TRBV30 with TRBJ2-1; TCRdb proposes TRBD2, but this gene call is untestable without DNA. The CDR3 has 14 amino acids. Germline V gene lookup returns CDR1 GTSNPN and CDR2 SVGIG (reference sequence). CDR3: CAWSGTSMHNEQFF.

This clonotype is medium-sized by frequency. This rearrangement joins TRBV19 to TRBJ2-3; TCRdb calls TRBD1, which cannot be checked without DNA. CDR1 LNHDA and CDR2 SQIVND come from the germline V gene (reference sequence). The CDR3 contains 16 residues. CDR3 residues: CASSVGTGGGTDTQYF.

This chain joins TRBV6-5 and TRBJ2-5; TCRdb proposes TRBD2, but this gene call is untestable without DNA. CDR1 and CDR2 from the germline V gene are MNHEY and SVGAGI. The CDR3 spans 16 residues. The CDR3 reads CASSARLAGDKETQYF.

Judged by frequency, this clonotype is medium-sized. The chain recombines TRBV27 with TRBJ1-6; TCRdb gives TRBD1 as the D gene, but with no DNA this cannot be confirmed. From germline, CDR1 is MNHEY and CDR2 SMNVEV (reference sequence). This CDR3 has 16 amino acids. The CDR3 region is CASSLGPPAYNSPLHF.